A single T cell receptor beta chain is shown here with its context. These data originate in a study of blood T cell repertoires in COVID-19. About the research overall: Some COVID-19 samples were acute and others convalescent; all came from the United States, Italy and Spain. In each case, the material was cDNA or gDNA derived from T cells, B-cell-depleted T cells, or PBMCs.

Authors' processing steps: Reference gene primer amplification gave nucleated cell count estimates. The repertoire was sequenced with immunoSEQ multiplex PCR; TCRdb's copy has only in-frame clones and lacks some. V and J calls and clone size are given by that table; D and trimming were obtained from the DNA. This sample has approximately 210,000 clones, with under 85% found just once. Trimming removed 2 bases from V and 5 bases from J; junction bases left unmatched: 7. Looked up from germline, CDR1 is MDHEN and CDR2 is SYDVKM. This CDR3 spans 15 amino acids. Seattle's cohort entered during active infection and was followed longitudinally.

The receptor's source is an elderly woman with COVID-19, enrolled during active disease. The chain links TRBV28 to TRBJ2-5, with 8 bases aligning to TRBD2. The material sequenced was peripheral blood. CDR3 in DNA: TGTGCCAGCAGTTTAGCGGGAGGATCTTGGGAGACCCAGTACTTC. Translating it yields CASSLAGGSWETQYF. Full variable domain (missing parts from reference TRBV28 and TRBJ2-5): DVKVTQSSRYLVKRTGEKVFLECVQDMDHENMFWYRQDPGLGLRLIYFSYDVKMKEKGDIPEGYSVSREKKERFSLILESASTNQTSMYLCASSLAGGSWETQYFGPGTRLLVL.